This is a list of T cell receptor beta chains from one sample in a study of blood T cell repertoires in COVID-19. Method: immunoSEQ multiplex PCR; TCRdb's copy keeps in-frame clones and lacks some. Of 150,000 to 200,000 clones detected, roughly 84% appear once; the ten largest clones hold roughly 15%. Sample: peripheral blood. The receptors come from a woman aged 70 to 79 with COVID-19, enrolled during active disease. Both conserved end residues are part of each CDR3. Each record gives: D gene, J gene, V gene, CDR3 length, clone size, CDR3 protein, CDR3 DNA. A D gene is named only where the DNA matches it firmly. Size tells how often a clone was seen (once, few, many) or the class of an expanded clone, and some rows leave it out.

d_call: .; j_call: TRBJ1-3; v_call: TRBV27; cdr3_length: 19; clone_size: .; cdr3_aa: CASSLKTQVPFFSGNTIYF; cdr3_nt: TGTGCCAGCAGTTTAAAAACACAGGTTCCCTTTTTCTCTGGAAACACCATATATTTT
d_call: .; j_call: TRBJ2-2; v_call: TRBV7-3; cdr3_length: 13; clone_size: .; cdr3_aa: CASSLMTGGELFF; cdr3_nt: TGTGCCAGCAGCTTAATGACGGGCGGGGAGCTGTTTTTT
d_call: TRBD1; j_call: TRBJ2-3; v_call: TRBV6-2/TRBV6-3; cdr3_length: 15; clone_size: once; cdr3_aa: CASSPGQGFTDTQYF; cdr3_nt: TGTGCCAGCAGCCCAGGACAGGGGTTCACAGATACGCAGTATTTT
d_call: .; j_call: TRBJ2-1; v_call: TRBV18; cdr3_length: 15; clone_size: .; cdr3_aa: CASSLQRASYNEQFF; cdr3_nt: TGTGCCAGCTCACTACAGAGAGCTTCCTACAATGAGCAGTTCTTC
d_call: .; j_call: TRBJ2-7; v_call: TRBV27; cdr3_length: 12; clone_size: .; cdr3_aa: CASSAQGYEQYF; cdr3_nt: TGTGCCAGCAGTGCCCAGGGTTACGAGCAGTACTTC
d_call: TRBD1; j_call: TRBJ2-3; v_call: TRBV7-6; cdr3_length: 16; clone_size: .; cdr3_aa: CASSLTGGAPADTQYF; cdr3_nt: TGTGCCAGCAGCTTAACAGGGGGCGCCCCCGCAGATACGCAGTATTTT
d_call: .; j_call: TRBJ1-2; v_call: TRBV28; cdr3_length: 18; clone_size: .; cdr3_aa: CASSGWGGDRAPAGGYTF; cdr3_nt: TGTGCCAGCAGCGGTTGGGGGGGCGATAGAGCTCCGGCGGGTGGCTACACCTTC
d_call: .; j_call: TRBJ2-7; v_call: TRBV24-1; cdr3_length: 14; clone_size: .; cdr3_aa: CATSDPSRNYEQYF; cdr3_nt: TGTGCCACCAGTGACCCCTCCAGGAACTACGAGCAGTACTTC
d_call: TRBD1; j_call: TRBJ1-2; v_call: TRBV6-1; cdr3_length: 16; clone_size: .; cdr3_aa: CASSEVGTGVDYGYTF; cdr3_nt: TGTGCCAGCAGTGAAGTAGGGACAGGGGTTGACTATGGCTACACCTTC
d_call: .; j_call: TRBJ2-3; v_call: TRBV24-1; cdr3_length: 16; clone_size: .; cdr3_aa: CATSAPPRGGQDTQYF; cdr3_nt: TGTGCCACCAGTGCCCCTCCCAGGGGAGGGCAAGATACGCAGTATTTT
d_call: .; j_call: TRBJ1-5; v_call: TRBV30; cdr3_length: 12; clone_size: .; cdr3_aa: CAWSSGNQPQHF; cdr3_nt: TGTGCCTGGAGTTCTGGCAATCAGCCCCAGCATTTT
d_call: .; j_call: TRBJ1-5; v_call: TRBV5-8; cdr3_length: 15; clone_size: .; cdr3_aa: CASSLVRAGGQPQHF; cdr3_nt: TGTGCCAGCAGCTTGGTCAGGGCGGGAGGTCAGCCCCAGCATTTT
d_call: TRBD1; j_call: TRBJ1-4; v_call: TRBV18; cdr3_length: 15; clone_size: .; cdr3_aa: CASSPDDRADEKLFF; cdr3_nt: TGTGCCAGCTCACCAGATGACAGGGCAGACGAAAAACTGTTTTTT
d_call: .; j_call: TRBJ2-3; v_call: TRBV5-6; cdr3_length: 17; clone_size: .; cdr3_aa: CASSSRWGSGRTDTQYF; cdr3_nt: TGTGCCAGCAGCTCCCGTTGGGGTAGCGGCCGCACAGATACGCAGTATTTT
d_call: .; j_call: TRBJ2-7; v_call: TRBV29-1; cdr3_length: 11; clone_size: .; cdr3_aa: CSVRGYYEQYF; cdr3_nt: TGCAGCGTTAGGGGTTACTACGAGCAGTACTTC
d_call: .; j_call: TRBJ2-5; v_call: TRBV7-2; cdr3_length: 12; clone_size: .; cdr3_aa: CASSLPSSAQYF; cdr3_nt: TGTGCCAGCAGCTTACCCTCGTCGGCCCAGTACTTC
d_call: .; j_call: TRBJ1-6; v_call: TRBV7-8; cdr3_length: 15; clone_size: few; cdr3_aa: CASSLPGSRGSPLHF; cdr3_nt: TGTGCCAGCAGCTTACCAGGGTCGCGCGGTTCACCCCTCCACTTT
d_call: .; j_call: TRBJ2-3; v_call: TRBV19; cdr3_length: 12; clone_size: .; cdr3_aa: CASSMGRDTQYF; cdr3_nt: TGTGCCAGTAGTATGGGGAGAGATACGCAGTATTTT
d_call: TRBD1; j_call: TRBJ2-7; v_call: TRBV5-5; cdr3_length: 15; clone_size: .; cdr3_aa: CASSKDRGFSYEQYF; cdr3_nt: TGTGCCAGCAGCAAGGACAGGGGGTTCTCCTACGAGCAGTACTTC
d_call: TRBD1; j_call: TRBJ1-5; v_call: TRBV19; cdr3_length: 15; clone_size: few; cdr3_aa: CASSIPNRGGQPQHF; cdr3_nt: TGTGCCAGTAGTATACCTAACAGGGGTGGCCAGCCCCAGCATTTT
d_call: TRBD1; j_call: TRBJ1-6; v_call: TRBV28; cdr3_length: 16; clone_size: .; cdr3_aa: CASSLGGGTGVQPLHF; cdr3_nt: TGTGCCAGCAGTTTAGGGGGAGGGACAGGGGTTCAACCCCTCCACTTT
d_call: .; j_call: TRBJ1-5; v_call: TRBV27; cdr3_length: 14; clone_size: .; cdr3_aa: CASSLKARNQPQHF; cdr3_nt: TGTGCCAGCAGTTTAAAGGCTAGAAATCAGCCCCAGCATTTT
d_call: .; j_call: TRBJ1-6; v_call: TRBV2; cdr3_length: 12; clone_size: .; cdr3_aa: CASRGAYSPLHF; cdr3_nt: TGTGCCAGCAGGGGAGCATACTCACCCCTCCACTTT
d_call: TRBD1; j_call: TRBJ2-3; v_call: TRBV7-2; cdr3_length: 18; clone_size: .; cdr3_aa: CASRLGRGQWRRGDTQYF; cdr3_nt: TGTGCCAGCAGATTAGGCAGGGGGCAATGGAGGCGTGGAGATACGCAGTATTTT
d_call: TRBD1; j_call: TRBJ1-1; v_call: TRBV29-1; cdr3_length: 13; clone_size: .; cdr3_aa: CSGRQGMNTEAFF; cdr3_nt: TGCAGCGGGAGACAGGGGATGAACACTGAAGCTTTCTTT
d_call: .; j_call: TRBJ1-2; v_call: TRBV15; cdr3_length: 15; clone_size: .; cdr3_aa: CATSRDLEGSRGYTF; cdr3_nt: TGTGCCACCAGCAGAGATCTGGAGGGGTCACGGGGCTACACCTTC
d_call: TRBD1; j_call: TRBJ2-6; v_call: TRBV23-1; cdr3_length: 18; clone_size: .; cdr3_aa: CASSQGQAPLSGANVLTF; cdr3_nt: TGCGCCAGCAGTCAGGGACAGGCGCCTCTCTCTGGGGCCAACGTCCTGACTTTC
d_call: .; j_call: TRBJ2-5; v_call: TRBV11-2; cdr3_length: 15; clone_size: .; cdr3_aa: CASSLDTGARETQYF; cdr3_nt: TGTGCCAGCAGCTTAGACACGGGAGCACGGGAGACCCAGTACTTC
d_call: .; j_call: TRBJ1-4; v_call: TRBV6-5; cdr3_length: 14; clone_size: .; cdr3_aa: CASSRLATNEKLFF; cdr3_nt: TGTGCCAGCAGCCGACTGGCAACTAATGAAAAACTGTTTTTT
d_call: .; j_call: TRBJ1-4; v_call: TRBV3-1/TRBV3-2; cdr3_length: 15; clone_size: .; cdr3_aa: CASSQRRAGGEKLFF; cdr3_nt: TGTGCCAGCAGCCAAAGAAGGGCGGGCGGTGAAAAACTGTTTTTT
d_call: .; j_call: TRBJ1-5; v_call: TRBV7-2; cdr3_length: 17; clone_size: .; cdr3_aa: CASSLEYPVVSNQPQHF; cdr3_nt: TGTGCCAGCAGCTTAGAGTATCCGGTGGTTAGCAATCAGCCCCAGCATTTT
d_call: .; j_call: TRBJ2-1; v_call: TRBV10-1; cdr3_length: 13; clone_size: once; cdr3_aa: CASSFGDSKKQFF; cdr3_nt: TGCGCCAGCAGTTTTGGGGACTCAAAGAAGCAGTTCTTC
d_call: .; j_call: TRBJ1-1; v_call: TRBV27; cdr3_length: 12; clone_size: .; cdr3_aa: CASSSGDTEAFF; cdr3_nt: TGTGCCAGCAGTTCGGGGGACACTGAAGCTTTCTTT
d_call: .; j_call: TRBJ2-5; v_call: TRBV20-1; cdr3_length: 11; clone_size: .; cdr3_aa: CSAVVSETQYF; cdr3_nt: TGCAGTGCTGTAGTAAGTGAGACCCAGTACTTC
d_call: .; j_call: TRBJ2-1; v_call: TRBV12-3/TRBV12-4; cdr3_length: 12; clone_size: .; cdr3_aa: CASSLPGNEQFF; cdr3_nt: TGTGCCAGCAGTTTACCCGGGAATGAGCAGTTCTTC
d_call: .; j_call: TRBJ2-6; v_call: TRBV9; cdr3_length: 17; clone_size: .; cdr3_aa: CASSVAGGSSGANVLTF; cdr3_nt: TGTGCCAGCAGCGTAGCGGGTGGCAGCTCTGGGGCCAACGTCCTGACTTTC
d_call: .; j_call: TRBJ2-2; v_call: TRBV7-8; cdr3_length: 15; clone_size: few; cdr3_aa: CASSPLGADTGELFF; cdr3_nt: TGTGCCAGCAGCCCCCTAGGGGCGGACACCGGGGAGCTGTTTTTT
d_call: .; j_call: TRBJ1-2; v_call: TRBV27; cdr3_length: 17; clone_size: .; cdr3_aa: CASSLNSLGGIIYGYTF; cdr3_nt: TGTGCCAGCAGTTTAAATTCTTTGGGCGGGATAATATATGGCTACACCTTC
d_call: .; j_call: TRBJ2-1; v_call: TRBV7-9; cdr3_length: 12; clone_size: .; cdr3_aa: CASSRRDNEQFF; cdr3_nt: TGTGCCAGCAGCCGAAGAGACAATGAGCAGTTCTTC
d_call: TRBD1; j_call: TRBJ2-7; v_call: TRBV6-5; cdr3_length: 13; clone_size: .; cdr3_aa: CASRAGQGLEQYF; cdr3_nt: TGTGCCAGCAGAGCGGGACAGGGGCTCGAGCAGTACTTC
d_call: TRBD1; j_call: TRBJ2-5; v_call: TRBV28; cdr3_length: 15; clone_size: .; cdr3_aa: CASSTGQVTGETQYF; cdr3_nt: TGTGCCAGCAGTACTGGACAGGTTACAGGGGAGACCCAGTACTTC
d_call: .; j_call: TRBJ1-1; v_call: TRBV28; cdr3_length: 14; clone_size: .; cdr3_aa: CASIYGVGRTEAFF; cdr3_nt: TGTGCCAGCATTTACGGGGTGGGGAGAACTGAAGCTTTCTTT
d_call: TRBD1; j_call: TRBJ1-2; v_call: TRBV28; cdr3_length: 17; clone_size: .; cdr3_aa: CASSSPGTGGWGYGYTF; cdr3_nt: TGTGCCAGCAGTTCTCCCGGGACAGGGGGCTGGGGCTATGGCTACACCTTC
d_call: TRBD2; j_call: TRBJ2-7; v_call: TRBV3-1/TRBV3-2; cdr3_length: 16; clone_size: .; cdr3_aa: CASSTGRSGNPYEQYF; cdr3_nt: TGTGCCAGCTCCACGGGTCGAAGCGGGAACCCCTACGAGCAGTACTTC
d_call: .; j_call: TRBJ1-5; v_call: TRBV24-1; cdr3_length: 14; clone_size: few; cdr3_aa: CATSEGGAGQPQHF; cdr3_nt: TGTGCCACCAGTGAGGGGGGGGCGGGTCAGCCCCAGCATTTT
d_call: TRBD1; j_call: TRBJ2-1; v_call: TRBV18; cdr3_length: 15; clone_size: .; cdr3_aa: CASSPRGQDYNEQFF; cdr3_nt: TGTGCCAGCTCACCGAGAGGACAGGACTACAATGAGCAGTTCTTC
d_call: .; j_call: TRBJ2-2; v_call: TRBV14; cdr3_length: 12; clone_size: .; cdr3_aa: CASSTSHGELFF; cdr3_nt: TGTGCCAGCAGCACATCCCATGGGGAGCTGTTTTTT
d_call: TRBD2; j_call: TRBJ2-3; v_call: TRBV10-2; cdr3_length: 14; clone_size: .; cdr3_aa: CASRDRGGTDTQYF; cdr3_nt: TGCGCCAGCAGAGATCGGGGGGGCACAGATACGCAGTATTTT
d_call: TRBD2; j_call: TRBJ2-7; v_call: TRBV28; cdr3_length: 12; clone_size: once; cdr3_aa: CASSLAGGLQYF; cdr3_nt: TGTGCCAGCAGTTTAGCGGGAGGGTTGCAGTACTTC
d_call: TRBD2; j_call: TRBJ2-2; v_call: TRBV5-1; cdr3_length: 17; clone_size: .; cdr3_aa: CASRRSSGGADTGELFF; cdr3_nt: TGCGCCAGCAGGCGGTCTAGCGGGGGGGCCGACACCGGGGAGCTGTTTTTT
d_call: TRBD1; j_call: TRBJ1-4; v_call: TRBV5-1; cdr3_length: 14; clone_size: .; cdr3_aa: CASSPDRVGEKLFF; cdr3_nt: TGCGCCAGCAGCCCGGACAGGGTCGGGGAAAAACTGTTTTTT
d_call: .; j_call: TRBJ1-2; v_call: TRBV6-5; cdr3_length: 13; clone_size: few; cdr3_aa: CASSLDKLKGYTF; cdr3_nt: TGTGCCAGCAGTCTGGACAAGCTGAAAGGCTACACCTTC
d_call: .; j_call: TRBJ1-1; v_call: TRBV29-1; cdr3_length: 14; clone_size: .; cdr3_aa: CSVVRPPGSTEAFF; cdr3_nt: TGCAGCGTTGTCCGGCCCCCAGGTAGCACTGAAGCTTTCTTT
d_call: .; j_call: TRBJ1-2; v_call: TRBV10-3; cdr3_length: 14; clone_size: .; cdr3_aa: CAISEDGGVYGYTF; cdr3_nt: TGTGCCATCAGTGAAGACGGGGGAGTCTATGGCTACACCTTC